The 11 T cell receptor beta chains below come from one sample, sequenced in a study of beta chain features in type 1 diabetes. Findings and caveats of the study: A moderate, significant TCRB CDR3 shortening appeared in type 1 diabetes across four CD4+ subsets.

Investigators reverse transcribed all isolated RNA, so they sequenced expressed TCRB transcripts. Assay used: immunoSEQ multiplex PCR; TCRdb lists only in-frame clones, some missing. This table holds 95,000 to 150,000 clones, about 15% found once. These TCRs are of unknown antigen specificity. The source material was central memory CD4+ T cells from blood. The receptor source for this set is a man younger than 40 with type 1 diabetes.

The rearrangement uses TRBV5-4 and TRBJ2-6, with TRBD1 matching 8 bases. The CDR3 spans 17 residues. Germline CDR1 SGHNT, CDR2 YYREEE (reference sequence). The ends lost 4 bases at V and 0 bases at J; junction bases unmatched: 6. The CDR3 sequence: CASSRGQAVSGANVLTF. The CDR3 DNA reads TGTGCCAGCAGCCGGGGACAGGCTGTCTCTGGGGCCAACGTCCTGACTTTC.

The CDR3 reads CASSNRPGQSIFF. The CDR3 bases are TGTGCCAGCAGCAACCGACCGGGACAGTCCATTTTCTTC. V is TRBV9 and J is TRBJ2-1; 7 nucleotides line up with TRBD1. The junction had 14 bases not matched to a gene; V was cut back by 4 bases and J by 16 bases. The length of the CDR3 is 13 residues. Germline CDR1 reads SGDLS; CDR2 reads YYNGEE.

The chain couples TRBV7-2 to TRBJ1-4; D is ambiguous. Germline V gene lookup returns CDR1 SGHTA and CDR2 FQGNSA. Trimming removed 1 base from V and 6 bases from J, with 6 bases in between. There are 13 residues in the CDR3. The CDR3 coding sequence is TGTGCCAGCAGCTTAGGAGAGGATGAAAAACTGTTTTTT. Amino acid sequence: CASSLGEDEKLFF.

This clone has just a few counts. The chain has TRBV7-2 and TRBJ2-7; possible D gene TRBD2, 5 bases. The CDR3 covers 14 residues. Germline V gives CDR1 SGHTA, CDR2 FQGNSA. Trimming shortened V by 4 bases and J by 4 bases, and 14 bases separated the two germline ends. CDR3 residues: CASSSLTTTYEQYF. The CDR3 DNA follows: TGTGCCAGCAGCTCCCTGACGACTACATACGAGCAGTACTTC. The entire variable domain, with the rest obtained from reference TRBV7-2 and TRBJ2-7, is as follows: GAGVSQSPSNKVTEKGKDVELRCDPISGHTALYWYRQSLGQGLEFLIYFQGNSAPDKSGLPSDRFSAERTGGSVSTLTIQRTQQEDSAVYLCASSSLTTTYEQYFGPGTRLTVT.

This clone showed up just a few times. This chain joins TRBV4-3 and TRBJ1-4, with D tentatively TRBD1 (6 bases). This CDR3 is built from 14 residues. Trimming pared 4 bases from V and 5 bases from J, leaving 11 bases between. Germline V lookup: CDR1 LGHNA, CDR2 YSLEER. The CDR3 region has the DNA TGCGCCAGCAGCCTAGCAACAGGGAATGAAAAACTGTTTTTT. Amino acid sequence: CASSLATGNEKLFF.

V is TRBV2 and J is TRBJ1-5, with a weak D call TRBD1 (5 bases). Germline values: CDR1 SNHLY, CDR2 FYNNEI. Trimming left V 4 bases short and J 3 bases short, with 7 bases between. The CDR3 extends over 13 amino acids. The CDR3 region is CASSGQLNQPQHF. As DNA, the CDR3 is TGTGCCAGCAGTGGACAGCTCAATCAGCCCCAGCATTTT.

The chain links TRBV6-6 to TRBJ2-7; tentative D call: TRBD1 (5 bases). The CDR3 is 12 amino acids. Trimming left V 6 bases short and J 3 bases short, with 9 bases between. Germline values: CDR1 MNHNY, CDR2 SVGAGI (reference sequence). In DNA, the CDR3 is TGTGCCAGCAGGGACACTTACTACGAGCAGTACTTC. This sequence encodes CASRDTYYEQYF.

This clone was picked up a small number of times. This chain connects TRBV2 to TRBJ2-5; 10 positions match TRBD1. The germline V gene encodes CDR1 SNHLY and CDR2 FYNNEI. CDR3 size: 14 residues. V shed 7 bases and J 7 bases; nucleotides not matched to a gene: 9. CDR3 in DNA: TGTGCCAGCAACCCGGGACAGGGGTCCGGGACCCAGTACTTC. It translates to CASNPGQGSGTQYF.

The rearrangement uses TRBV4-3 and TRBJ1-2, with unresolved D. The CDR3 runs to 16 residues. CDR1 and CDR2 from the germline V gene are LGHNA and YSLEER. V was pared by 0 bases and J by 1 base, with 12 bases between. CDR3 protein: CASSQDLYGVNYGYTF. The DNA of the CDR3 is TGCGCCAGCAGCCAAGATCTCTATGGAGTTAACTATGGCTACACCTTC.

This clone was seen more than once but under ten times. The chain employs TRBV9 and TRBJ2-1; no clear D gene. The CDR3 consists of 14 residues. The germline V gene encodes CDR1 SGDLS and CDR2 YYNGEE. V was pared by 0 bases and J by 7 bases, with 11 bases between. CDR3 amino acids: CASSVGGLENEQFF. CDR3 DNA: TGTGCCAGCAGCGTAGGGGGTCTGGAAAATGAGCAGTTCTTC.

Relative to its sample, this clone is medium-sized. V is TRBV7-9 and J is TRBJ1-3; D gene uncertain. V was shortened by 5 bases and J by 6 bases, with 17 bases between the two germline ends. Germline V gives CDR1 SEHNR, CDR2 FQNEAQ (reference sequence). This CDR3 has 15 amino acids. The CDR3 region is CASSPKRRLENTIYF. CDR3 nucleotides: TGTGCCAGCAGCCCAAAACGGAGGTTGGAAAACACCATATATTTT.